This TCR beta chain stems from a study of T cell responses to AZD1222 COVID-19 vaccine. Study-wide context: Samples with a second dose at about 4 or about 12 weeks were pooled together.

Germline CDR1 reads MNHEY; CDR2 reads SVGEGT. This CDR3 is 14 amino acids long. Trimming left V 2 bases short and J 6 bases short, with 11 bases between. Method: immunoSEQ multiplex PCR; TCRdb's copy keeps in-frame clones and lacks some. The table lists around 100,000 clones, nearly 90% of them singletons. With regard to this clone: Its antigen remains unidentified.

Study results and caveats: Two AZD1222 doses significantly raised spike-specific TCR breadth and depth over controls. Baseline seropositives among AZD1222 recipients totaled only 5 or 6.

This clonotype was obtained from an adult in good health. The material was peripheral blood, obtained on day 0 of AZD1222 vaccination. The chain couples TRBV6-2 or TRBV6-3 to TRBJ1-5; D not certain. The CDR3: CASSYGGVAQPQHF. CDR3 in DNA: TGTGCCAGCAGTTACGGCGGGGTGGCTCAGCCCCAGCATTTT.